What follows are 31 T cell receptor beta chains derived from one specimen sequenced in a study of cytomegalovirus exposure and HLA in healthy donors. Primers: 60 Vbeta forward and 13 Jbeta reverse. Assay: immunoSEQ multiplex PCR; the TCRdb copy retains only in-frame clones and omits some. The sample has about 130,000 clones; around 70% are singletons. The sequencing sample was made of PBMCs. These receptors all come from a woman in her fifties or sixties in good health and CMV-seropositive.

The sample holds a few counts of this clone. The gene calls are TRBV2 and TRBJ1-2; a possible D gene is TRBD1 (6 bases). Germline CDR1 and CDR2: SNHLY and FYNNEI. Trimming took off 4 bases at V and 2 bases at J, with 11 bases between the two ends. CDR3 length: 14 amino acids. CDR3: CASSVTGPNYGYTF. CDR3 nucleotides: TGTGCCAGCAGTGTGACAGGTCCGAACTATGGCTACACCTTC.

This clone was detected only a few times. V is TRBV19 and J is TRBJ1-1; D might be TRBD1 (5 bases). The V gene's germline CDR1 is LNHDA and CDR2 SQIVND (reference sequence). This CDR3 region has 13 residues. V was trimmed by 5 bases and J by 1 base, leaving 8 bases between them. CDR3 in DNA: TGTGCCAGTAGTCGTACAGGGAACACTGAAGCTTTCTTT. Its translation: CASSRTGNTEAFF.

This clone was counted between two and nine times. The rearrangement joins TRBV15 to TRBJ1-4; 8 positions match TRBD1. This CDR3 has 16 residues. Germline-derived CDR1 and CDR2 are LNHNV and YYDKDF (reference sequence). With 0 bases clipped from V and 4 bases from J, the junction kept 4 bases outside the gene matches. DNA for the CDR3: TGTGCCACCAGCAGAGACGCTGGGACAGGTAATGAAAAACTGTTTTTT. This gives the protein CATSRDAGTGNEKLFF.

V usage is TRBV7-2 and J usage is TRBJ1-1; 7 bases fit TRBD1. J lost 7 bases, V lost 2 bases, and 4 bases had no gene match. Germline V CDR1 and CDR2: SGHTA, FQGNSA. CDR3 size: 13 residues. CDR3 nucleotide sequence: TGTGCCAGCAGCTTATCGGACAGGCGTGAAGCTTTCTTT. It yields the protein CASSLSDRREAFF. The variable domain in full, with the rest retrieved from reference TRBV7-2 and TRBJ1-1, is GAGVSQSPSNKVTEKGKDVELRCDPISGHTALYWYRQSLGQGLEFLIYFQGNSAPDKSGLPSDRFSAERTGGSVSTLTIQRTQQEDSAVYLCASSLSDRREAFFGQGTRLTVV.

The CDR3 sequence: CAWKNSLAKNIQYF. The CDR3 DNA sequence: TGTGCCTGGAAAAATTCTCTAGCCAAAAACATTCAGTACTTC. The chain combines TRBV30 with TRBJ2-4; D ambiguous. The germline V and J ends were trimmed by 4 bases and 0 bases, with 10 bases remaining between them. The CDR3 has 14 amino acids. In germline, CDR1 is GTSNPN, CDR2 SVGIG (reference sequence). The variable domain in full, with the rest retrieved from reference TRBV30 and TRBJ2-4, is SQTIHQWPATLVQPVGSPLSLECTVEGTSNPNLYWYRQAAGRGLQLLFYSVGIGQISSEVPQNLSASRPQDRQFILSSKKLLLSDSGFYLCAWKNSLAKNIQYFGAGTRLSVL.

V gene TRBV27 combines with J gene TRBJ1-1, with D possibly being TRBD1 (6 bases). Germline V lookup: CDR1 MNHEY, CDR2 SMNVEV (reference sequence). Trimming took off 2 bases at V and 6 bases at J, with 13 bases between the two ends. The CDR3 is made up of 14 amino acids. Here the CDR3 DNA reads TGTGCCAGCAGTTTAACACAGGGAATCGCTGAAGCTTTCTTT. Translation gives CASSLTQGIAEAFF.

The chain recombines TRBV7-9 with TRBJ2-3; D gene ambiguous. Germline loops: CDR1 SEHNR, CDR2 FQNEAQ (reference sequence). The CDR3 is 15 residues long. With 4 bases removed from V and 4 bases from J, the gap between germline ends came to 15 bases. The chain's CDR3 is CASSSMGLGADTQYF. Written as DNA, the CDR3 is TGTGCCAGCAGCTCCATGGGCCTGGGCGCAGATACGCAGTATTTT.

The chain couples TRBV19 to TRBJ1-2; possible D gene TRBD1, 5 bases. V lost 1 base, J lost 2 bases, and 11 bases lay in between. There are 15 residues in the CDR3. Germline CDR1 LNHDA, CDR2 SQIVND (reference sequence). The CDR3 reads CASSIGPDRNYGYTF. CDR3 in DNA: TGTGCCAGTAGTATAGGGCCCGACAGAAACTATGGCTACACCTTC.

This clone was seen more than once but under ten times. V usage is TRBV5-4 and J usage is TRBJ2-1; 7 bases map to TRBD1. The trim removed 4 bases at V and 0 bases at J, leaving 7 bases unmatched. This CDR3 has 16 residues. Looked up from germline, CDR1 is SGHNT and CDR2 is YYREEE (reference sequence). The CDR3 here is CASSALQGSSYNEQFF. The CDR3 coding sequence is TGTGCCAGCAGCGCCCTACAGGGGAGCTCCTACAATGAGCAGTTCTTC.

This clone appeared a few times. CDR3 coding DNA: TGTGCCAGCAGTGCCGGGACTGCGCAAGAGACCCAGTACTTC. Its translation is CASSAGTAQETQYF. The chain carries TRBV28 and TRBJ2-5, with D possibly matching TRBD2 (6 bases). The V end was cut by 5 bases, the J end by 2 bases, with 12 bases between. The CDR3 extends over 14 amino acids. Looked up from germline, CDR1 is MDHEN and CDR2 is SYDVKM.

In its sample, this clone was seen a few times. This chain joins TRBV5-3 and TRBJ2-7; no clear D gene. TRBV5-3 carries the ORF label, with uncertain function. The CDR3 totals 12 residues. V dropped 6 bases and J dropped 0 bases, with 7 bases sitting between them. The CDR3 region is CARIVSSYEQYF. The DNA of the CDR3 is TGTGCCAGAATCGTTAGCTCCTACGAGCAGTACTTC.

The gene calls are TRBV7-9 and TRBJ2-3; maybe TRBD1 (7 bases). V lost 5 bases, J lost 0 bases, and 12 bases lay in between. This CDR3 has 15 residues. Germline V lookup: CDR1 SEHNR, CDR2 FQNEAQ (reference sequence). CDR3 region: CASSAGQYSTDTQYF. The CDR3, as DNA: TGTGCCAGCAGCGCGGGACAGTATAGCACAGATACGCAGTATTTT.

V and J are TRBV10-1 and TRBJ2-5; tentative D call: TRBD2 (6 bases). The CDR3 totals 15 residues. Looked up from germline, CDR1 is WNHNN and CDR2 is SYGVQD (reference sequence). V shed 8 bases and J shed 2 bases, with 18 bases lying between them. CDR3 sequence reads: CASSRGRTPQETQYF. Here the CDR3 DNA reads TGCGCCAGCTCTCGTGGGAGGACACCTCAAGAGACCCAGTACTTC.

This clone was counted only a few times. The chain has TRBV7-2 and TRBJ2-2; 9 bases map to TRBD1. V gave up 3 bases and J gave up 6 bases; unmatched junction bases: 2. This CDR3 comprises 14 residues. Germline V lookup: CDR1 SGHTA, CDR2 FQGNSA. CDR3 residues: CASSLGQGSGELFF. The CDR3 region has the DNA TGTGCCAGCAGCTTGGGACAGGGTTCCGGGGAGCTGTTTTTT.

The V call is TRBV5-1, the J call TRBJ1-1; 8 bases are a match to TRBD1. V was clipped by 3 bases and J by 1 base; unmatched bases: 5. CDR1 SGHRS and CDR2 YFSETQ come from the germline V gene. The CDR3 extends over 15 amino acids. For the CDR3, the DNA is TGCGCCAGCAGCTACTCCGGGACAGGGAACACTGAAGCTTTCTTT. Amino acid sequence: CASSYSGTGNTEAFF.

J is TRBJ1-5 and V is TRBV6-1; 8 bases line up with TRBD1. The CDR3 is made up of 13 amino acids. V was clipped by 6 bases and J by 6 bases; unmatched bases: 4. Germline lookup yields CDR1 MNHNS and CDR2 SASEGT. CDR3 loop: CASRDRAGQPQHF. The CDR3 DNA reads TGTGCCAGCAGGGACAGGGCCGGTCAGCCCCAGCATTTT.

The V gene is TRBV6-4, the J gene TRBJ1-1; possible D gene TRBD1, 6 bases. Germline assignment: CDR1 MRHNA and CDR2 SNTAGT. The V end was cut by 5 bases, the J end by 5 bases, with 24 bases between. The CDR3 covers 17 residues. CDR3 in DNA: TGTGCCAGCAGTCCAGGATCCGTTACAGGGAGAGGTACTGAAGCTTTCTTT. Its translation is CASSPGSVTGRGTEAFF.

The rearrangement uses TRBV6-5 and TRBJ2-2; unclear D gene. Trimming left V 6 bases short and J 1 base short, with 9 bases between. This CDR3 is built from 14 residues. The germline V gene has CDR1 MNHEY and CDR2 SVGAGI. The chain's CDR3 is CASRRTWNTGELFF. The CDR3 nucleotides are TGTGCCAGCAGGAGAACCTGGAACACCGGGGAGCTGTTTTTT.

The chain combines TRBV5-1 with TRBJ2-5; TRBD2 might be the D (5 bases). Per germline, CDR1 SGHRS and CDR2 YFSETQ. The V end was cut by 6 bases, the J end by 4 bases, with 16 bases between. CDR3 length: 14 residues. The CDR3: CASTLGGRGETQYF. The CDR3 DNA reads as TGCGCCAGCACGTTGGGTGGGAGAGGAGAGACCCAGTACTTC.

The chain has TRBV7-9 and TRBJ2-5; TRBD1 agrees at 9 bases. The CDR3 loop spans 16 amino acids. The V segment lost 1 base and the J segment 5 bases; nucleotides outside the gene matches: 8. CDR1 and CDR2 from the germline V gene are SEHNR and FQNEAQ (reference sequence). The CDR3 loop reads CASSLEGTGMVETQYF. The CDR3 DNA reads TGTGCCAGCAGCTTAGAGGGGACAGGGATGGTCGAGACCCAGTACTTC.

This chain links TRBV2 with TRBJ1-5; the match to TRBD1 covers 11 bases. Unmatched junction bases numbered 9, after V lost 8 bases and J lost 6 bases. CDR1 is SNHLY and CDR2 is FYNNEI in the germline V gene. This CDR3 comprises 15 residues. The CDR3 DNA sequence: TGTGCCAGCTGTTTAGGACAGGGGGCTGTTCAGCCCCAGCATTTT. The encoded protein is CASCLGQGAVQPQHF.

CDR3 sequence: CASSVKSPGGAQHF. In DNA form, the CDR3 reads TGTGCCAGCAGCGTAAAAAGCCCAGGGGGTGCCCAGCATTTT. The V call is TRBV7-8, the J call TRBJ1-5, with 7 bases identical to TRBD1. V was clipped by 5 bases and J by 11 bases; unmatched bases: 12. The CDR3 covers 14 residues. Germline lookup yields CDR1 SGHVS and CDR2 FQNEAQ.

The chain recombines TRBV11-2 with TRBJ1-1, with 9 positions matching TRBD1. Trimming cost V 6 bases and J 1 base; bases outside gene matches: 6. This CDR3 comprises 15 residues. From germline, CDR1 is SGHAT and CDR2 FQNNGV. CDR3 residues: CASSYGTGSNTEAFF. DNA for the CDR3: TGTGCCAGCAGTTACGGGACAGGGTCGAACACTGAAGCTTTCTTT.

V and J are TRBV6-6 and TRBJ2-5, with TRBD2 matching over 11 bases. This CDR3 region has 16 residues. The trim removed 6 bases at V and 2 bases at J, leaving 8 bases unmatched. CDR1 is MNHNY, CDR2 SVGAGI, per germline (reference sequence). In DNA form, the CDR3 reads TGTGCCAGCAGCCGTGGTAGCGGGAGGGGTCAAGAGACCCAGTACTTC. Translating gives CASSRGSGRGQETQYF.

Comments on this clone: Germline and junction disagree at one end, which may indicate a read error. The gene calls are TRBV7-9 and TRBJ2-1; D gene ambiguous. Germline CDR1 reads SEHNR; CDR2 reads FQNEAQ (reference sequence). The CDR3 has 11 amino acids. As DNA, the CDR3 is TGTGCCAGCAGTTTAGTCCTTGAGCAGTTCTTC. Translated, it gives CASSLVLEQFF.

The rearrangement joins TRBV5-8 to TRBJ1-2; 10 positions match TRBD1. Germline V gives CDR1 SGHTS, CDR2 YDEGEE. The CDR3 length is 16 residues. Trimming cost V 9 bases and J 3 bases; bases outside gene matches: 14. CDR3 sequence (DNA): TGTGCCATCCTAGGCCGGGACAGGGGATTGGACTATGGCTACACCTTC. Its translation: CAILGRDRGLDYGYTF.

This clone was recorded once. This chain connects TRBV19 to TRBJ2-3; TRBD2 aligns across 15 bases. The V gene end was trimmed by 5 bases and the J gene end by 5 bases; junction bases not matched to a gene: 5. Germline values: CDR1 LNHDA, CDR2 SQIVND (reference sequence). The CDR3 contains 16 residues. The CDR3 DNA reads TGTGCCAGTAGTTCTCGGACTAGCGGGAGGGTAGATACGCAGTATTTT. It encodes CASSSRTSGRVDTQYF.

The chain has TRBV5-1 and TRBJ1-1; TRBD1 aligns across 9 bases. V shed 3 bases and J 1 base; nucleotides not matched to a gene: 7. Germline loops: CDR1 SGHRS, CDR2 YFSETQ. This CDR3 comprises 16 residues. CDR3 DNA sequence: TGCGCCAGCAGCTCGCCGGGACAGGGCAAGAACACTGAAGCTTTCTTT. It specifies CASSSPGQGKNTEAFF.

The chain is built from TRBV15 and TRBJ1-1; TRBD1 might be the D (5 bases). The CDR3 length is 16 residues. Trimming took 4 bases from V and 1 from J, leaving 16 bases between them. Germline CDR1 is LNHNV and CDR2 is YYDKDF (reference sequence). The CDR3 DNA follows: TGTGCCACCAGCATCGGTAAAGGGGCGACGAACACTGAAGCTTTCTTT. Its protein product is CATSIGKGATNTEAFF.

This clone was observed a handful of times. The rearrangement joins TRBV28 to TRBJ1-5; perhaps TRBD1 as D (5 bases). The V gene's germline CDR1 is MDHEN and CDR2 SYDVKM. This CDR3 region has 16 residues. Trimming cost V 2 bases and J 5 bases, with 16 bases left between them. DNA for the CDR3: TGTGCCAGCAGTTTACTTGGGGCAGGAGTGTATCAGCCCCAGCATTTT. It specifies CASSLLGAGVYQPQHF.

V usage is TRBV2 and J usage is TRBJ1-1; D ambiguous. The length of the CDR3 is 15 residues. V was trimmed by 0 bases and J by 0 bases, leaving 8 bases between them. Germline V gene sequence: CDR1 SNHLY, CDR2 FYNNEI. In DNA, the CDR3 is TGTGCCAGCAGTGAAGCGCTGGGCCTGAACACTGAAGCTTTCTTT. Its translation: CASSEALGLNTEAFF.